This T cell receptor (beta chain) is drawn from a study of blood T cell repertoires in COVID-19. Study in general: Nucleic acid was either cDNA or gDNA, and it came from T cells, B-cell-depleted T cells, or PBMCs.

Germline CDR1 SEHNR, CDR2 FQNEAQ (reference sequence). V was cut by 3 bases and J by 6 bases, with 5 bases left in between. CDR3 size: 11 residues. Per the authors' pipeline: Reference gene primer amplification in the assay estimated nucleated cell counts. TCRdb's copy holds only in-frame clones and misses some; the assay was immunoSEQ multiplex PCR. D and trimming were read from the DNA, whereas the V and J calls and clone size are those reported in that table. The table includes approximately 190,000 clones, approximately 91% detected once. Sequences were obtained from peripheral blood. The chain is built from TRBV7-9 and TRBJ1-1; D remains ambiguous. The sequence derives from a woman aged 40 to 55 who had recovered from COVID-19. This CDR3 reads CASSFLSEAFF. CDR3 coding DNA: TGTGCCAGCAGCTTCCTGTCTGAAGCTTTCTTT.